The clone carrying this T cell receptor beta chain showed up just once. Its antigen remains unidentified. These data are taken from a study of cytomegalovirus exposure and HLA in healthy donors. General observations from the study: In a later analysis, at a false discovery rate of 0.05, roughly 16,000 TCR beta sequences matched HLA alleles. Highest at DRB1 and lowest at HLA-C, TCR association rates differed among HLA loci in a later analysis.

The CDR3 has 15 amino acids. Looked up from germline, CDR1 is SQVTM and CDR2 is ANQGSEA. The trim removed 6 bases at V and 5 bases at J, leaving 12 bases unmatched. Use of 60 Vbeta and 13 Jbeta primers characterized the PCR. Per the original methods: An analysis that came later counted 80 million or so unique TCR beta chains, approximately 10 million shared. Measured with immunoSEQ multiplex PCR; TCRdb has only the in-frame clones, and not every one. D and trimming come from the DNA, and the V and J calls and clone size come from that table. This table has approximately 190,000 clones, more than 75% appearing once.

The receptor was isolated from a woman aged 18 to 35 in good health and CMV-seronegative. The gene calls are TRBV29-1 and TRBJ2-5; the match to TRBD2 covers 10 bases. The material sequenced was PBMCs. The CDR3 bases are TGCAGCGTGAAGGGGGATAGCGGGGGGCCGGAGACCCAGTACTTC. It yields the protein CSVKGDSGGPETQYF.